This T cell receptor (beta chain) was sequenced in a study of blood T cell repertoires in COVID-19. Study-wide context: Acute and convalescent COVID-19 specimens originated in the United States, Italy and Spain.

CDR1 is SNHLY, CDR2 FYNNEI, per germline. V lost 4 bases, J lost 7 bases, and 14 bases lay in between. This CDR3 has 14 residues. Using immunoSEQ multiplex PCR, the repertoire was profiled, and TCRdb retains in-frame clones only, with some absent. The profile shows fewer than 450,000 clones, roughly 87% of them singletons. Everyone who took part was roughly 18 to 100 years old, and they came from 24 US areas. The study assigned cohorts using participant-reported clinical history. Sequenced: PBMCs or T cells enriched from blood (not recorded which). This sequence was found in a woman in her 30s who had recovered from COVID-19. The chain is built from TRBV2 and TRBJ1-5; the D is unclear. In DNA form, the CDR3 reads TGTGCCAGCAGTGTTAACGGGAAAGTACAGCCCCAGCATTTT. Amino acids: CASSVNGKVQPQHF.